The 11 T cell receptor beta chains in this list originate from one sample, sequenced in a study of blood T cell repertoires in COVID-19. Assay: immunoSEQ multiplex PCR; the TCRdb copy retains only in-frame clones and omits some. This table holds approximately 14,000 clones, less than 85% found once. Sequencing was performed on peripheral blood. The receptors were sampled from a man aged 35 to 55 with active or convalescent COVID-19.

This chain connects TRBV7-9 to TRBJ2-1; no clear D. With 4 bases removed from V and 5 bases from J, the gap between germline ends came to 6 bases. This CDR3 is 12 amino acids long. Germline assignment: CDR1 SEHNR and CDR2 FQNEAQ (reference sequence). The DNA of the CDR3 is TGTGCCAGCAGCTACACTAACAATGAGCAGTTCTTC. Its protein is CASSYTNNEQFF.

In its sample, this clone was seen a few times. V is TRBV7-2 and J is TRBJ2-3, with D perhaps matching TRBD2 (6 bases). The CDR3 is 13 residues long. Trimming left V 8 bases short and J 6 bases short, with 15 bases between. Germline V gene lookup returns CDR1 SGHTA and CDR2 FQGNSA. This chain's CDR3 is CASRAGNLDTQYF. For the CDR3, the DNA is TGTGCCAGCCGGGCGGGGAATCTTGATACGCAGTATTTT.

CDR3 nucleotides: TGTGCCAGCATTCCCAGGGGTCGCGGGTTGAACACTGAAGCTTTCTTT. It is translated as CASIPRGRGLNTEAFF. The V and J genes are TRBV28 and TRBJ1-1, with D perhaps matching TRBD1 (6 bases). The CDR3 spans 16 residues. Trimming cost V 7 bases and J 0 bases, with 18 bases left between them. Per germline, CDR1 MDHEN and CDR2 SYDVKM.

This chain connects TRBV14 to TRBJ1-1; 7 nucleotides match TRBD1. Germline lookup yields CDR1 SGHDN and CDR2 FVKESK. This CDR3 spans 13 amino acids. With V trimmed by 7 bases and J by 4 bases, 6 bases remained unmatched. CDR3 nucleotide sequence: TGTGCCAGCACCCCACAGGGGCGCACTGAAGCTTTCTTT. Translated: CASTPQGRTEAFF.

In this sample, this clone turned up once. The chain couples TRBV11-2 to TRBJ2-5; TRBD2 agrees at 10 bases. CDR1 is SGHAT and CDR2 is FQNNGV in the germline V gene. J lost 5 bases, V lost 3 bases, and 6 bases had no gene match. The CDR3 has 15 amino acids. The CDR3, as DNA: TGTGCCAGCAGCTTGAATAGCGGGGGGCACGAGACCCAGTACTTC. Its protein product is CASSLNSGGHETQYF.

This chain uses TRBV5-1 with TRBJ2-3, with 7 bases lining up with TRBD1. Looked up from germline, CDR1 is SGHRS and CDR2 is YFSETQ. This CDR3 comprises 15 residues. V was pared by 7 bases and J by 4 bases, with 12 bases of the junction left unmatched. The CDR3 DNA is TGCGCCAGCGGACGGACGACAGGGACCGCAGATACGCAGTATTTT. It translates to CASGRTTGTADTQYF.

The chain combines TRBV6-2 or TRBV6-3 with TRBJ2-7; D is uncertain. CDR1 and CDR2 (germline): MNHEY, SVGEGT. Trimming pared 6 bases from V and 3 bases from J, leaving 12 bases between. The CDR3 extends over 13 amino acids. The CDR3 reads CASSETPLYEQYF. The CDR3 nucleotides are TGTGCCAGCAGCGAGACACCCCTCTACGAGCAGTACTTC.

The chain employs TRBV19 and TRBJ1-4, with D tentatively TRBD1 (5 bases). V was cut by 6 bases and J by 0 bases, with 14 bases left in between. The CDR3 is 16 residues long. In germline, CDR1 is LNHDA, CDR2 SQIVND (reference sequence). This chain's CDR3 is CASSPMWGATNEKLFF. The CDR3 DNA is TGTGCCAGTAGCCCTATGTGGGGGGCAACTAATGAAAAACTGTTTTTT.

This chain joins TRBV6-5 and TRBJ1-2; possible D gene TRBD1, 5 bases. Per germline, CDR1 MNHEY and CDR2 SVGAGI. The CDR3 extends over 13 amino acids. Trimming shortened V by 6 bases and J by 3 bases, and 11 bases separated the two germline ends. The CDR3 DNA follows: TGTGCCAGCAGCCACAGGTTGGACTATGGCTACACCTTC. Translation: CASSHRLDYGYTF.

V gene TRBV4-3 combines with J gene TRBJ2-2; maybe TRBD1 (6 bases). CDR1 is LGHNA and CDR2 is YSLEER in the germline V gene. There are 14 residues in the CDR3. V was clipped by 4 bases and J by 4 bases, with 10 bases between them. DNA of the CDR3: TGCGCCAGCAGCCGAACAGGGATCACCGGGGAGCTGTTTTTT. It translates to CASSRTGITGELFF.

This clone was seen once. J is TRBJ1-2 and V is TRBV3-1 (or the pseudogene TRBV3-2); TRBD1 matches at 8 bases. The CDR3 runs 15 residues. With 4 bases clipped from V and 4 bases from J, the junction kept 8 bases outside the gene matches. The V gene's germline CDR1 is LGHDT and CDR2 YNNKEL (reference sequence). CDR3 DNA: TGTGCCAGCAGCCCCACCGGGACAGGAACCTATGGCTACACCTTC. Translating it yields CASSPTGTGTYGYTF.